What follows are 5 T cell receptor beta chains derived from one specimen sequenced in a study of blood T cell repertoires in COVID-19. Clones were read by immunoSEQ multiplex PCR, and TCRdb kept only the in-frame ones, dropping some. The data hold more than 250,000 clones, with 70% to 90% observed a single time. The sample comprised peripheral blood. The source is a human donor in a cohort sampled during active COVID-19.

The chain carries TRBV6-5 and TRBJ2-7, with TRBD1 matching 10 bases. V was pared by 9 bases and J by 1 base, with 6 bases of the junction left unmatched. This CDR3 has 14 residues. The germline V gene encodes CDR1 MNHEY and CDR2 SVGAGI. The DNA of the CDR3 is TGTGCCAGTGTAGACAGGGGGCATTCCTACGAGCAGTACTTC. Amino acid sequence: CASVDRGHSYEQYF.

The chain employs TRBV12-5 and TRBJ1-2; D is unclear. The germline V gene encodes CDR1 LGHNT and CDR2 FRNRAP. Trimming pared 1 base from V and 4 bases from J, leaving 22 bases between. The CDR3 runs 18 residues. Written as DNA, the CDR3 is TGTGCTAGTGGTTTGGCGATCAACCAAAGGGATGGGAGCTATGGCTACACCTTC. Protein product: CASGLAINQRDGSYGYTF.

This chain joins TRBV3-1 (or the pseudogene TRBV3-2) and TRBJ2-7; tentative D call: TRBD1 (6 bases). V was shortened by 4 bases and J by 0 bases, with 13 bases between the two germline ends. The CDR3 runs 15 residues. From germline, CDR1 is LGHDT and CDR2 YNNKEL (reference sequence). CDR3 residues: CASSLWTVSSYEQYF. The CDR3 nucleotides are TGTGCCAGCAGCCTATGGACAGTTTCCTCCTACGAGCAGTACTTC.

CDR3 bases: TGTGCCAGCACCCGGACAGGGAGTGGCGAGCAGTACTTC. It codes for CASTRTGSGEQYF. The chain uses TRBV27 and TRBJ2-7; TRBD1 aligns across 8 bases. The V and J ends lost 7 bases and 6 bases, in that order; junction bases with no gene match: 8. There are 13 residues in the CDR3. The germline gives CDR1 MNHEY, CDR2 SMNVEV (reference sequence).

V and J are TRBV27 and TRBJ2-1, with D perhaps TRBD1 (6 bases). The CDR3 runs 13 residues. Germline V gene sequence: CDR1 MNHEY, CDR2 SMNVEV (reference sequence). V was clipped by 2 bases and J by 5 bases, with 7 bases between them. CDR3 sequence (DNA): TGTGCCAGCAGTTTAGCAGGGGACAATGAGCAGTTCTTC. Its protein is CASSLAGDNEQFF.